This entry concerns a single T cell receptor (beta chain). What it recognizes is unknown. Assay: immunoSEQ multiplex PCR; the TCRdb copy retains only in-frame clones and omits some. The repertoire includes some 91,000 clones, approximately 94% of them detected once, and about an eighth sits in the top ten. V was trimmed by 4 bases and J by 4 bases, leaving 14 bases between them. The length of the CDR3 is 15 residues. Germline assignment: CDR1 MNHEY and CDR2 SVGAGI. This specimen comes from a study of T cell responses to AZD1222 COVID-19 vaccine. Looking at the study overall: Whether given at about 4 or about 12 weeks, second doses were pooled.

Study-wide points: With two AZD1222 doses given, Spike-specific TCR breadth and depth both rose.

The TCR originated in an adult in good health. The V gene is TRBV6-5, the J gene TRBJ1-5, with D possibly TRBD1 on 5 matching bases. The sequencing used peripheral blood, collected on day 0 of AZD1222 vaccination. For the CDR3, the DNA is TGTGCCAGCAGTTGGGAACAGGCTCAAAATCAGCCCCAGCATTTT. Residues: CASSWEQAQNQPQHF.